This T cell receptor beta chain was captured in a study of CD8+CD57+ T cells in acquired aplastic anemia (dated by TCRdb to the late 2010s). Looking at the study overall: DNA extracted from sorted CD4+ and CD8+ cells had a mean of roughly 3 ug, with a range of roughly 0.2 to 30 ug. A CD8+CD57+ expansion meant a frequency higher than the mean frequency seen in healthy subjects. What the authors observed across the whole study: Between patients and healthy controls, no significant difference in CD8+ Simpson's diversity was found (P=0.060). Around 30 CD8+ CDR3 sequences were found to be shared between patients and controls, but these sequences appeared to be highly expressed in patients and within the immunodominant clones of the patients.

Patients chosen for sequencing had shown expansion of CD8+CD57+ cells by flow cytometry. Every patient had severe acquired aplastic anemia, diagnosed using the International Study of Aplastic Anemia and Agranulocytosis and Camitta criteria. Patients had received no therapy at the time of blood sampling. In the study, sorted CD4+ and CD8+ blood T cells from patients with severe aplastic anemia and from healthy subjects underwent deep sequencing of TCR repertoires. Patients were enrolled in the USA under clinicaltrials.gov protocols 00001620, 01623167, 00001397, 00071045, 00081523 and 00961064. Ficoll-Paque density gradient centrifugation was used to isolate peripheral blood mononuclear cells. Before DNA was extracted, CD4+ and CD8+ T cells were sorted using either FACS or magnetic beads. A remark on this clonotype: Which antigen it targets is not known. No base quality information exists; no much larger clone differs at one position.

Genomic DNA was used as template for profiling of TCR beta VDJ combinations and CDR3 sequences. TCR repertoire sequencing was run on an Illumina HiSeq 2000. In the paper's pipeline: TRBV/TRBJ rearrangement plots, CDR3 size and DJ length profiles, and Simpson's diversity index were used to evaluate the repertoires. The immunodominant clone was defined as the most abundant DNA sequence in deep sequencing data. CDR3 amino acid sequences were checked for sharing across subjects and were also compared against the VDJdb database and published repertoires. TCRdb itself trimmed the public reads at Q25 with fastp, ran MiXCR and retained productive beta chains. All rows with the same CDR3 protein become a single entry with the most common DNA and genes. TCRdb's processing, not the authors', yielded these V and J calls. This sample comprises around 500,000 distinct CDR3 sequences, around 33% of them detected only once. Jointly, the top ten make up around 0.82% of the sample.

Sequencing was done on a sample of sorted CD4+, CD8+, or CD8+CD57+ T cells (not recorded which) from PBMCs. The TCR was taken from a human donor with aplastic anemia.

The CDR3 sequence is CASSPLDRGRLFF. The base sequence is TGTGCCAGCTCACCACTGGACAGGGGACGACTGTTTTTT. The chain is assembled from TRBV18 and TRBJ1-4; 9 nucleotides in the junction match TRBD1. The CDR3 runs 13 amino acids, cysteine and phenylalanine included. Only CDR3 DNA remains: 39 bases, in frame from the first base. Clipping removes 1 base from V and 13 bases from J, with 4 as the unmatched junction base count. The germline V gene encodes CDR1 KGHSH and CDR2 LQKENI. Full variable domain (CDR3 extended with the reference TRBV18 and TRBJ1-4 proteins): NAGVMQNPRHLVRRRGQEARLRCSPMKGHSHVYWYRQLPEEGLKFMVYLQKENIIDESGMPKERFSAEFPKEGPSILRIQQVVRGDSAAYFCASSPLDRGRLFFGSGTQLSVL.